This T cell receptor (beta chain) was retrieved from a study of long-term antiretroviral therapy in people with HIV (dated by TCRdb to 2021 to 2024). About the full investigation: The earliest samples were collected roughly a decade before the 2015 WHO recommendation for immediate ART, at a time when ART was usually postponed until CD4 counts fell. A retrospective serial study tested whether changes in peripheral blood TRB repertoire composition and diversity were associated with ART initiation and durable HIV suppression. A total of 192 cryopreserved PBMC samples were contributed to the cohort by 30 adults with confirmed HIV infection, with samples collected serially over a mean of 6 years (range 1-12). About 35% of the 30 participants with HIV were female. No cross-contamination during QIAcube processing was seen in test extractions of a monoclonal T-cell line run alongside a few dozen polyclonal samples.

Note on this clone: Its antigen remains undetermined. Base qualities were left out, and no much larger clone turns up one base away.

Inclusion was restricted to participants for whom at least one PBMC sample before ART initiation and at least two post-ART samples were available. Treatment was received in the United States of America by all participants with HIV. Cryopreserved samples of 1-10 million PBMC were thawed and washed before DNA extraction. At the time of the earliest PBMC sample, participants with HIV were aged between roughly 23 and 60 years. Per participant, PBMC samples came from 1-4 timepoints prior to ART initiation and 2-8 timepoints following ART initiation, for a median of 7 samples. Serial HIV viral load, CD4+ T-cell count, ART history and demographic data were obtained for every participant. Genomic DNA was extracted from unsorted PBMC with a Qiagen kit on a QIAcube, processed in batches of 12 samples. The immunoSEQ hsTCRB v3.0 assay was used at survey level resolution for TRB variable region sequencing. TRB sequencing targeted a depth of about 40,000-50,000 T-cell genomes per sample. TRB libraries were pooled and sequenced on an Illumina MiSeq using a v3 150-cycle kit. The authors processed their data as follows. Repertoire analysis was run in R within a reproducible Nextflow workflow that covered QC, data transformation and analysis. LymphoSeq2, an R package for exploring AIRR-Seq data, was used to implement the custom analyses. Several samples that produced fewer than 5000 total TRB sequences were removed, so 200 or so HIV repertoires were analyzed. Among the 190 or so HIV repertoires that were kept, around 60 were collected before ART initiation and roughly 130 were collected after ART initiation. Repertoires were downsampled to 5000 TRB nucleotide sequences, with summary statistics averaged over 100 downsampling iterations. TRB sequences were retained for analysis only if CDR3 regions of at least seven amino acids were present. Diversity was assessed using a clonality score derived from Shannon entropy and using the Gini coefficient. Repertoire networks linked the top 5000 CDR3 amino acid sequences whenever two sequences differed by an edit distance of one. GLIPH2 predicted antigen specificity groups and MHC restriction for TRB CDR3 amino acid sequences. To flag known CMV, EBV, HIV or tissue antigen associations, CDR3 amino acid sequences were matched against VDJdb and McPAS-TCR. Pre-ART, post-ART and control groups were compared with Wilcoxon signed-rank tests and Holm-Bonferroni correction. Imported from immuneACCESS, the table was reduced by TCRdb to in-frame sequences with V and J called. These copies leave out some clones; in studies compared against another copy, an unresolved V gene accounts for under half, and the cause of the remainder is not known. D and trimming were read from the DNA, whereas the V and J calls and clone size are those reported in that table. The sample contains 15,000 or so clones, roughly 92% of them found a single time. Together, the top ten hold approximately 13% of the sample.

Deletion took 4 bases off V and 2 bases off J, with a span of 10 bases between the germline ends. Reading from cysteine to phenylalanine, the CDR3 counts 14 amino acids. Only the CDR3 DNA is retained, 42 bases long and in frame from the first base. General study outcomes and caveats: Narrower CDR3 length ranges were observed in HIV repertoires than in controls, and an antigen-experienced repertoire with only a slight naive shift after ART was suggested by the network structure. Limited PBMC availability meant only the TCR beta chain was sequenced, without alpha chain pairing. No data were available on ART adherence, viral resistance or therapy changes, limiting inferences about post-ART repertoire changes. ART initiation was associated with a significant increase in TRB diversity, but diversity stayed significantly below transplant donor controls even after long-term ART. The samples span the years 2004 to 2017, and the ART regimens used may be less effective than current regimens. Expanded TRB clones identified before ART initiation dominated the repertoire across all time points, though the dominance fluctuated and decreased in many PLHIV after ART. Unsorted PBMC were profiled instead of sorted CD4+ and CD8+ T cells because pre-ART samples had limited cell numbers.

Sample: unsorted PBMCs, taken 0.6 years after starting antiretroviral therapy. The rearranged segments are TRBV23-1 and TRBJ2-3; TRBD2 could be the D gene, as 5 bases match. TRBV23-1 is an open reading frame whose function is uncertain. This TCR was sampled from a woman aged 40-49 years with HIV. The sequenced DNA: TGCGCCAGCAGTCGGACGGGGAACACAGATACGCAGTATTTT. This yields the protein CASSRTGNTDTQYF.